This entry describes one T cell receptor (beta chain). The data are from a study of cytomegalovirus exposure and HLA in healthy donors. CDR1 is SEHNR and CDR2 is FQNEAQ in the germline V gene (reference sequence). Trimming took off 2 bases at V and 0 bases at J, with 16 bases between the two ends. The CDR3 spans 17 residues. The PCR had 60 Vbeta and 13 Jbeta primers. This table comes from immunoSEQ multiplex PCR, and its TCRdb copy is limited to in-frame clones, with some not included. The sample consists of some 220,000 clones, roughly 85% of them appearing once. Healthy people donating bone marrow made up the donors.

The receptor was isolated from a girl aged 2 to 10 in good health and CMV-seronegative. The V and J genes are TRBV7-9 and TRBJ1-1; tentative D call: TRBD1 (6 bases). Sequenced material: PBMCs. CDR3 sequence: CASSLRRVGALNTEAFF. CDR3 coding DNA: TGTGCCAGCAGCTTACGCAGGGTGGGGGCGTTGAACACTGAAGCTTTCTTT.